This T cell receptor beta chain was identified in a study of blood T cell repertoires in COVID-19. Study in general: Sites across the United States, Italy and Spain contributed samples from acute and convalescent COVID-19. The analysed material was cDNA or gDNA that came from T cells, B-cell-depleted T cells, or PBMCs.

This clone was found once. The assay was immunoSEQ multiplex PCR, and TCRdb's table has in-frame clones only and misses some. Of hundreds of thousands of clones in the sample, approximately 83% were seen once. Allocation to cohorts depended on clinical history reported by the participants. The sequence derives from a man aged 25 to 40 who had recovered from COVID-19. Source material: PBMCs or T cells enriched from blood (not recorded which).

In DNA form, the CDR3 reads TGTGCCAGCAGCCAAGGGGACAGGGATGAAGAGACCCAGTACTTC. Encoded protein: CASSQGDRDEETQYF. The chain has TRBV4-2 and TRBJ2-5; the match to TRBD1 covers 9 bases. The CDR3 has 15 residues. The ends lost 1 base at V and 3 bases at J; junction bases unmatched: 3. Per germline, CDR1 LGHNA and CDR2 YNFKEQ.